Below, one TCR beta chain is given with its context. The antigen this receptor binds is unknown. One base away there is no much larger clone; base qualities are not given. This sample was included in a study of shared clonotypes between healthy human individuals (dated by TCRdb to the early 2020s). As for the study more broadly: The cohort comprised a couple of women and three men aged 18 to 49 years. To estimate repertoire size and how much clonotype sharing occurs between individuals, the study deeply sequenced the blood TCR repertoires of 5 or 6 healthy adults. Leukapheresis yielded between about 0.85 and 10 billion PBMCs per donor. Libraries were prepared and TCR repertoires were sequenced by different laboratories using diverse techniques, in order to increase sequencing depth and limit assay-specific biases. For each donor, CD4 naive and CD4 memory were each given three plates, CD8 naive was given two plates, and CD8 memory was given one plate.

General conclusions and limits of the study: Pairwise subsampling led to the expectation that sequencing depth would affect the degree of clonotype sharing among donors. Clonotypes shared by all four sorted-subset donors showed higher generation probabilities than non-shared clonotypes. Rarefaction of sorted-subset datasets indicated incomplete sequencing despite the large sequencing depth. Because the study included a small number of donors, the genetic and exposure-history diversity represented was limited. Sampling was restricted to blood, and TCR repertoires in tissue are likely to differ from TCR repertoires in blood. Across a few donors, approximately 5% of naive CD4, roughly 3.5% of naive CD8, approximately 2.5% of memory CD4, and approximately 0.4% of memory CD8 clonotypes were shared. Naive subsets generally had larger estimated clonotype richness than memory subsets did.

Donors were healthy HIV-negative adults with no recently reported acute infections or vaccinations. Only Caucasian adults living in Nashville, Tennessee, USA were represented among the donors. Magnetic negative selection was used to enrich CD4+ T cells, after which naive cells were positively selected on CD45RA and the negative fraction became the memory subset. Blood was collected by leukapheresis, and PBMCs were isolated by Ficoll-Histopaque density gradient centrifugation and then cryopreserved in liquid nitrogen vapor phase. Analytical flow cytometry was used to check the purity and quantity of every magnetically sorted T cell population. From each sorted fraction, genomic DNA was isolated and quantified by UV absorbance on a Nanodrop 2000c. V and J are truncated by 5 bases and 2 bases respectively, leaving an intervening sequence of 7 bases. The CDR3 numbers 13 residues from cysteine through phenylalanine. The retained sequence is limited to the CDR3, 39 bases, with the frame set at the first base. According to the germline V gene, CDR1 reads MNHNS and CDR2 reads SASEGT.

Using the deep immunoSEQ assay, multiplex PCR amplified TCR CDR3 regions from genomic DNA. For each cell subset, the extracted genomic DNA was distributed evenly across all wells of several immunoSEQ 96-well plates, and each plate served as one replicate. For sorted subsets, each replicate PCR was loaded with approximately 0.2 ug genomic DNA, equivalent to roughly 30,000 T cell genomes. Purified libraries were quantified with a Qubit 3.0 fluorometer, sized on a Bioanalyzer 2100, and re-quantified with the KAPA Library Quantification kit. Each immunoSEQ 96-well plate was sequenced on its own single-read 150-cycle Illumina NextSeq 550 flow cell. As for how the authors treated the data: Because the immunoSEQ output included only junctional sequences and no quality scores, the filtering could not be the same as the filtering used for full-length reads. Sequences were annotated with PyIR, a Python wrapper for IgBLAST v1.9, and V/J genes and CDR3 were assigned using IMGT germline references. Reads were filtered out if the reads had weak V/J assignments (E-value above 1e-6), no CDR3, stop codons, out-of-frame junctions, or ambiguous translated residues. V3J clonotypes were defined as sequences sharing an identical inferred V gene, J gene, and CDR3 amino acid sequence. The percentage overlap between two repertoires was calculated by dividing the number of shared unique clonotypes by the size of the smaller repertoire. RTK rarefaction, the Chao1 estimator, and Recon v2.1 estimates of unobserved clonotypes were used to assess repertoire richness. Generation probabilities for all TCRbeta clonotypes obtained by the gDNA method from four donors were computed using OLGA. TCRdb limited this immuneACCESS table to in-frame rearrangements with V and J called. A share of clones is missing; checked studies link under half to unresolved V genes, and the rest is unexplained. V and J calls and clone size are those listed in that table; D and trimming were worked out from the DNA. Recorded for this sample are some 790,000 clones; 72% of them occurred a single time. The ten largest clones capture around 1.7% of the sample.

The source of this sequence is a woman under 40 in good health. The sequence is built from TRBV6-1 and TRBJ1-5, with the D gene not clear enough to name. Source material: memory CD4+ T cells sorted from blood. The sample's cell subset or site label, in plain terms: CD45RA-negative fraction. Here the CDR3 is given as CASSPLGNQPQHF. The nucleotides read TGTGCCAGCAGTCCGCTGGGCAATCAGCCCCAGCATTTT.